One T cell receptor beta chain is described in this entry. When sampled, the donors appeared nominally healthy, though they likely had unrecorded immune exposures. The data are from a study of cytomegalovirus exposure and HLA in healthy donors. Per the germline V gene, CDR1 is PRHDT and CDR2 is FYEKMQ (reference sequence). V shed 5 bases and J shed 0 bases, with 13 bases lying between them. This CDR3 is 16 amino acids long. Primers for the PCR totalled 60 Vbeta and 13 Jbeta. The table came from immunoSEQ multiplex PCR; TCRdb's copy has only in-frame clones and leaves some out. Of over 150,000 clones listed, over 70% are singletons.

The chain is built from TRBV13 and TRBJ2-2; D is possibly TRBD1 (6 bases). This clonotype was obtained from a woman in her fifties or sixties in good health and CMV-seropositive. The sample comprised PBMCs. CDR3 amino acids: CASSLQGNTNTGELFF. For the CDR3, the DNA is TGTGCCAGCAGCCTACAGGGTAATACGAACACCGGGGAGCTGTTTTTT.